What follows are 23 T cell receptor beta chains derived from one specimen sequenced in a study of CD8+CD57+ T cells in acquired aplastic anemia. According to the study, genomic DNA was the template for TCR beta VDJ and CDR3 profiling. TCRdb reanalysed the reads using MiXCR and keeps one entry per CDR3 protein. This table has hundreds of thousands of distinct CDR3 sequences, around 68% appearing once. The source material was sorted CD4+, CD8+, or CD8+CD57+ T cells (not recorded which) from PBMCs. The receptors here all came from a human donor in good health, serving as a control.

The rearrangement links TRBV10-3 to TRBJ2-7; TRBD1 or TRBD2 may be the D gene (6 bases each). Trimming took off 3 bases at V and 3 bases at J, with 12 bases between the two ends. Germline V gives CDR1 ENHRY, CDR2 SYGVKD. The CDR3 totals 14 residues. CDR3 amino acids: CAISEGGNYYEQYF. Here the CDR3 DNA reads TGTGCCATCAGTGAAGGGGGGAATTACTACGAGCAGTACTTC.

On this clonotype itself: A read error is possible here, since a much larger clone lies one base away. The rearrangement links TRBV9 to TRBJ2-3; D remains unclear. The CDR3 is 14 amino acids. Germline V CDR1 and CDR2: SGDLS, YYNGEE. The CDR3 reads CACSFSPSTDTQYF. DNA of the CDR3: TGCGCCTGCAGCTTCTCCCCGAGCACAGATACGCAGTATTTT. Based on the CDR3 plus reference TRBV9 and TRBJ2-3, the full variable domain is DSGVTQTPKHLITATGQRVTLRCSPRSGDLSVYWYQQSLDQGLQFLIQYYNGEERAKGNILERFSAQQFPDLHSELNLSSLELGDSALYFCACSFSPSTDTQYFGPGTRLTVL.

Notes on this clonotype: Likely a read error: the CDR3 ends without its conserved phenylalanine or tryptophan. The CDR3 region has the DNA TGTGCCAGCAGCTTGAGTGGCGGGGAGCTGTTTCTT. Protein product: CASSLSGGELFL. The chain combines TRBV5-6 with TRBJ2-2, with D hard to call. The V gene lost 1 base and the J gene lost 7 bases, with 5 bases spanning the gap. Germline-derived CDR1 and CDR2 are SGHDT and YYEEEE. The CDR3 extends over 12 amino acids.

V is TRBV5-1 and J is TRBJ1-2, with TRBD1 identical over 7 bases. The CDR3 length is 14 residues. J lost 8 bases, V lost 4 bases, and 11 bases had no gene match. Germline V gene data show CDR1 as SGHRS and CDR2 as YFSETQ. Written as DNA, the CDR3 is TGCGCCAGCAGCAGCGGGACAGACACTGACGGCTACACCTTC. This encodes CASSSGTDTDGYTF.

The genes are TRBV7-3 and TRBJ1-1; D possibly corresponds to TRBD1 (6 bases). Per germline, CDR1 SGHTA and CDR2 FQGTGA. The V end lost 2 bases, the J end lost 4 bases, and 23 bases lay between the germline ends. There are 18 residues in the CDR3. The CDR3 DNA reads TGTGCCAGCAGCTTAGGACAGAATTACAATGAGCAGTTCACTGAAGCTTTCTTT. Residues: CASSLGQNYNEQFTEAFF.

On this clonotype: A much larger clone differs from this one at a single base, so this may be a read error. This sequence joins TRBV2 and TRBJ1-1; D is unresolved. Trimming cost V 6 bases and J 4 bases, with 12 bases left between them. The CDR3 sequence is 13 residues long. From germline, CDR1 is SNHLY and CDR2 FYNNEI. The CDR3 DNA is TGTGCCAGCAGCGTAGGGCAGACCACTGAAGCTTTCTTT. Translated: CASSVGQTTEAFF.

The chain combines TRBV7-2 with TRBJ1-2, with 8 nucleotides matching TRBD1. From germline, CDR1 is SGHTA and CDR2 FQGNSA. This CDR3 has 14 amino acids. V trimming: 4 bases; J trimming: 10 bases; junction bases outside the gene matches: 11. Written as DNA, the CDR3 is TGTGCCAGCAGCTCAACAGGGGGGAGAGGTGACTACACCTTC. As protein: CASSSTGGRGDYTF.

This rearrangement joins TRBV7-9 to TRBJ2-4; 9 bases agree with TRBD1. The CDR3 extends over 13 amino acids. In germline, CDR1 is SEHNR, CDR2 FQNEAQ (reference sequence). V gave up 3 bases and J gave up 12 bases; unmatched junction bases: 6. In DNA form, the CDR3 reads TGTGCCAGCAGCTTGGGAGTACAGGGGGCTCAGTACTTC. This codes for CASSLGVQGAQYF.

This clonotype has more than one count but fewer than ten. The rearrangement uses TRBV30 and TRBJ1-1, with 8 bases lining up with TRBD1. The CDR3 contains 14 residues. Germline values: CDR1 GTSNPN, CDR2 SVGIG (reference sequence). V lost 5 bases, J lost 4 bases, and 9 bases stayed unmatched. CDR3 amino acids: CAWRQGRRGTEAFF. DNA for the CDR3: TGTGCCTGGCGACAGGGGCGCAGGGGCACTGAAGCTTTCTTT.

This clonotype came up once. One end of the junction varies from germline; a read error may be responsible. The chain has TRBV7-2 and TRBJ1-2; TRBD1 is a possible D gene (5 bases). Germline CDR1 is SGHTA and CDR2 is FQGNSA. This CDR3 has 15 residues. The chain's CDR3 is CASRLDGGGSYGYTF. The CDR3 bases are TGTGCCAGCAGGTTAGATGGGGGGGGGAGCTATGGCTACACCTTC.

As to this clonotype: This may be a read error: a much more frequent sequence differs by one nucleotide. This rearrangement joins TRBV6-1 to TRBJ1-3, with TRBD1 as a possible D gene (6 bases). Germline V gene lookup returns CDR1 MNHNS and CDR2 SASEGT. This CDR3 comprises 17 residues. The CDR3: CASSYPPGQLRGNTMYF. The CDR3 DNA reads as TGTGCCAGCAGTTACCCGCCCGGACAGCTCAGAGGAAACACCATGTATTTT.

This clonotype occurred once. The rearrangement uses TRBV20-1 and TRBJ2-7; D remains ambiguous. Germline CDR1 is DFQATT and CDR2 is SNEGSKA (reference sequence). The V and J ends lost 3 bases and 3 bases respectively, with 9 bases between them. The CDR3 is made up of 12 amino acids. Here the CDR3 reads CSASWRHYEQYF. The CDR3 DNA sequence: TGCAGTGCTAGTTGGAGACACTACGAGCAGTACTTC.

The gene calls are TRBV10-3 and TRBJ2-7, with D possibly called TRBD1 or TRBD2 (5 bases each). In germline, CDR1 is ENHRY, CDR2 SYGVKD. The germline V and J ends were trimmed by 6 bases and 4 bases, with 16 bases remaining between them. This CDR3 is built from 14 residues. CDR3 sequence reads: CAIRGPGTEYEQYF. For the CDR3, the DNA is TGTGCCATCAGGGGACCCGGGACGGAATACGAGCAGTACTTC.

This clonotype was detected only once. One junction end disagrees with the germline gene, perhaps due to a read error. This sequence joins TRBV7-8 and TRBJ2-2, with unresolved D. The CDR3 runs to 14 residues. Germline V gene sequence: CDR1 SGHVS, CDR2 FQNEAQ. CDR3 nucleotide sequence: TGTGCCAGCAGCTTACCCGGCGGCGAGCAGTACCTGTGTTTT. It specifies CASSLPGGEQYLCF.

This clonotype was found a few times. Germline and junction disagree at one end, which may indicate a read error. This sequence joins TRBV10-3 and TRBJ2-3; D remains ambiguous. This CDR3 is built from 16 residues. Germline V gene sequence: CDR1 ENHRY, CDR2 SYGVKD. The CDR3 DNA is TGTGCCATCAGTGAGACTCCGGGTCAACGCACAGATGCGCAGTATTTT. This codes for CAISETPGQRTDAQYF.

This sequence joins TRBV20-1 and TRBJ1-5, with D perhaps matching TRBD1 (5 bases). V lost 5 bases and J lost 6, with 20 bases in between. Germline loops: CDR1 DFQATT, CDR2 SNEGSKA (reference sequence). This CDR3 spans 15 amino acids. The CDR3 nucleotides are TGCAGTGCTCTTGGGGGAAGAAGGAGTGGTCAGCCCCAGCATTTT. Its translation: CSALGGRRSGQPQHF.

About this clonotype: The CDR3 carries no conserved terminal phenylalanine or tryptophan, so it likely arises from a read error. No DNA is shown, since the ends of the CDR3 on it are uncertain; the CDR3 is the one TCRdb lists. CDR3 sequence reads: CASARTGGGFTDSNY. This chain connects TRBV12-3 or TRBV12-4 to TRBJ2-3; the DNA was not used to check the table's D call, TRBD2. The CDR3 region is 15 residues in length, termini included.

About this clonotype itself: The junction departs from the called germline gene at one end, perhaps through a read error. This chain joins TRBV2 and TRBJ2-7; the D gene is possibly TRBD2 (6 bases). CDR1 is SNHLY, CDR2 FYNNEI, per germline. The CDR3 runs to 13 residues. Written as DNA, the CDR3 is TGTGCCAGCAGCTCCGCACAGGACTATGACCACACCTTC. As protein: CASSSAQDYDHTF. Supplemented by reference TRBV2 and TRBJ2-7, the full variable domain reads EPEVTQTPSHQVTQMGQEVILRCVPISNHLYFYWYRQILGQKVEFLVSFYNNEISEKSEIFDDQFSVERPDGSNFTLKIRSTKLEDSAMYFCASSSAQDYDHTFGPGTRLTVT.

In its sample, this clonotype was seen a few times. The rearrangement links TRBV30 to TRBJ2-7; 11 bases line up with TRBD1. CDR1 and CDR2 from the germline V gene are GTSNPN and SVGIG (reference sequence). The CDR3 is 16 residues long. The J segment lost 4 bases and the V segment lost 2 bases, leaving 10 bases of the junction unmatched. CDR3 in DNA: TGTGCCTGGAGTCCCCGGGGGGACAGGGGGTTATACGAGCAGTACTTC. This codes for CAWSPRGDRGLYEQYF.

This clonotype was observed once. The gene calls are TRBV11-3 and TRBJ2-3; no reliable D call. This CDR3 contains 16 residues. Trimming took 2 bases from V and 2 from J, leaving 14 bases between them. Germline V gene sequence: CDR1 SGHNT, CDR2 YENEEA. For the CDR3, the DNA is TGTGCCAGCAGCTTACCCAAAAACAGCCTCACAGATACGCAGTATTTT. Translation: CASSLPKNSLTDTQYF.

On this clonotype: The junction does not match germline at one end; this may be a read error. The CDR3 reads CASSQILMTTEAFF. CDR3 nucleotides: TGCGCCAGCAGCCAAATCCTCATGACCACTGAAGCTTTCTTT. V and J are TRBV7-2 and TRBJ1-1; D gene unclear. The CDR3 length is 14 residues. Germline V lookup: CDR1 SGHTA, CDR2 FQGNSA.

This clonotype was found once. Being one base from a much bigger clone, this may be a read error. CDR3 sequence (DNA): TGTGCCAGCAGTGTGTACGTCGGGGGAATGAGTCAGCCCCAGCATTTT. Amino acid sequence: CASSVYVGGMSQPQHF. The genes are TRBV6-2 or TRBV6-3 and TRBJ1-5, with D possibly being TRBD1 (5 bases). The CDR3 totals 16 residues. Trimming shortened V by 5 bases and J by 6 bases, and 20 bases separated the two germline ends. Germline assignment: CDR1 MNHEY and CDR2 SVGEGT.

Ten or more counts support this clonotype. The J gene is TRBJ2-7, the V gene TRBV20-1; D is ambiguous. The CDR3 has 12 residues. Per the germline V gene, CDR1 is DFQATT and CDR2 is SNEGSKA (reference sequence). The V end lost 1 base, the J end lost 7 bases, and 11 bases lay between the germline ends. DNA of the CDR3: TGCAGTGCTAGAGTTAGCCGGCGAGAGCAGTACTTC. It specifies CSARVSRREQYF.